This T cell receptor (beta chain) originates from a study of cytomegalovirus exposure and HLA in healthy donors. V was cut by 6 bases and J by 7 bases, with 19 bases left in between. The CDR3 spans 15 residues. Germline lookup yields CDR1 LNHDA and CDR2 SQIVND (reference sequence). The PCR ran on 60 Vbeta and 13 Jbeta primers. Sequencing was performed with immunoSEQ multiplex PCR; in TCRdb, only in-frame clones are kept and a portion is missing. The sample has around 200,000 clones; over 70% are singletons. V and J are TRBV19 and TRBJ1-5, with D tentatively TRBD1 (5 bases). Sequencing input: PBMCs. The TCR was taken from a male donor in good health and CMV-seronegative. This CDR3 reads CASSPPRAWGQPQHF. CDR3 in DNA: TGTGCCAGTAGCCCTCCCCGGGCCTGGGGCCAGCCCCAGCATTTT.